This T cell receptor (beta chain) comes out of a study of blood T cell repertoires in COVID-19. There are 16 residues in the CDR3. The V gene's germline CDR1 is SGHRS and CDR2 YFSETQ. Trimming cost V 4 bases and J 1 base, with 16 bases left between them. Produced via immunoSEQ multiplex PCR; TCRdb's table is partial and in-frame only. The table lists 150,000 to 200,000 clones, 80% to 90% of them singletons. The sequenced sample was peripheral blood. V gene TRBV5-1 combines with J gene TRBJ2-3, with D perhaps matching TRBD2 (5 bases). The sequence came from a man aged 60 to 69 with acute or convalescent COVID-19. CDR3 loop: CASSRGGPKGTDTQYF. The DNA for the CDR3 is TGCGCCAGCAGCAGAGGAGGCCCCAAGGGCACAGATACGCAGTATTTT.